The rows below give T cell receptor beta chains drawn from one sample of a study of cytomegalovirus exposure and HLA in healthy donors. The data were produced by immunoSEQ multiplex PCR, yet TCRdb's version contains in-frame clones alone and is incomplete. The profile shows more than 110,000 clones, approximately 80% of them singletons. Input material: PBMCs. The receptors were sampled from a woman in her forties or fifties in good health and CMV-seropositive. Both conserved end residues are part of each CDR3. The D gene is left open where the match is weak. Clone sizes are given selectively: once, few, many, or a class where the clone is expanded.

abundance	d_gene	len	v_gene	j_gene	CDR3nt	CDR3aa
few	TRBD1	14	TRBV6-5	TRBJ1-4	TGTGCCAGCAGTCTACAGGGGGCGGATGAAAAACTGTTTTTT	CASSLQGADEKLFF
few	TRBD2	15	TRBV5-1	TRBJ2-1	TGCGCCAGCAGCTGGAGCGGGGGGGCGGGTGATGAGCAGTTCTTC	CASSWSGGAGDEQFF
-	TRBD2	15	TRBV9	TRBJ2-5	TGTGCCAGCAGCTCGGGACTAGCGGGTATGGAGACCCAGTACTTC	CASSSGLAGMETQYF
-	-	15	TRBV28	TRBJ1-5	TGTGCCAGCAGTTTATTCCAGGGACTAATAGGGCCCCAGCATTTT	CASSLFQGLIGPQHF
-	-	11	TRBV12-5	TRBJ1-1	TGTGCTAGTGGTTTGTACTCTGAAGCTTTCTTT	CASGLYSEAFF
-	-	14	TRBV2	TRBJ2-7	TGTGCCAGCACCGTTGACAGGAGCTCCTACGAGCAGTACTTC	CASTVDRSSYEQYF
-	TRBD1	13	TRBV10-3	TRBJ2-7	TGTGCCATCGGAGACAGGGATTCCTACGAGCAGTACTTC	CAIGDRDSYEQYF
-	-	12	TRBV29-1	TRBJ1-6	TGCAGCGCAGGAACTGACAGTCGGCGGATATTTTTT	CSAGTDSRRIFF
-	TRBD1	17	TRBV14	TRBJ1-1	TGTGCCAGCAGCCCCCGACAGGGCCGTTCCCCGAACACTGAAGCTTTCTTT	CASSPRQGRSPNTEAFF
once	-	15	TRBV2	TRBJ2-2	TGTGCCAGCAGTGGGGTCCTGAGGCGATCCGGGGAGCTGTTTTTT	CASSGVLRRSGELFF
-	-	15	TRBV5-1	TRBJ2-3	TGCGCCAGCAGCTTCCAAGAGCGGCGCACAGATACGCAGTATTTT	CASSFQERRTDTQYF
-	-	13	TRBV2	TRBJ1-4	TGTGCCAGCAACAGGGATCCTAATGAAAAACTGTTTTTT	CASNRDPNEKLFF
-	-	15	TRBV7-2	TRBJ2-3	TGTGCCAGCAGCTTAGCGGCTAGCTTCCCAGATACGCAGTATTTT	CASSLAASFPDTQYF
-	-	14	TRBV6-5	TRBJ1-1	TGTGCCAGCAGTTTTAGCCGACGGGTCGCTGAAGCTTTCTTT	CASSFSRRVAEAFF
-	-	15	TRBV28	TRBJ1-6	TGTGCCAGCAGTCTCTTACAGGGTCGGGATTCACCCCTCCACTTT	CASSLLQGRDSPLHF
-	-	16	TRBV6-6	TRBJ1-3	TGTGCCAGCAGTTCCCATGGGGGGGAAGTTGGAAACACCATATATTTT	CASSSHGGEVGNTIYF
-	-	11	TRBV28	TRBJ1-1	TGTGCCAGCATCGCGGGGACTGAAGCTTTCTTT	CASIAGTEAFF
-	-	14	TRBV7-2	TRBJ1-4	TGTGCCAGCAGCTTTGCCAGGGTTAATGAAAAACTGTTTTTT	CASSFARVNEKLFF
-	TRBD2	19	TRBV13	TRBJ2-5	TGTGCCAGCAGCTTAACTGGGGTAGCGGGGGGGCTTCCCCAAGAGACCCAGTACTTC	CASSLTGVAGGLPQETQYF
-	-	15	TRBV5-4	TRBJ2-3	TGTGCCAGCAGCTTGCGGGTAATAGGCACAGATACGCAGTATTTT	CASSLRVIGTDTQYF
-	-	14	TRBV2	TRBJ1-2	TGTGCCAGCAGCCCTGGACTGACATCCTATGGCTACACCTTC	CASSPGLTSYGYTF
few	-	14	TRBV5-1	TRBJ2-7	TGCGCCAGCAGCCTCGGACTGAGCTCCTACGAGCAGTACTTC	CASSLGLSSYEQYF
-	TRBD1	15	TRBV5-1	TRBJ1-1	TGCGCCAGCAGCACTTTCCTTGACAGGGGCGCTGAAGCTTTCTTT	CASSTFLDRGAEAFF
-	TRBD2	16	TRBV2	TRBJ2-2	TGTGCCAGCGCCCGCGTTTCAACTAGCGGGGGAGGAGAGCTGTTTTTT	CASARVSTSGGGELFF
-	-	15	TRBV5-4	TRBJ1-2	TGTGCCAGCAGCTTGGGGACAGCCACGACCTATGGCTACACCTTC	CASSLGTATTYGYTF
-	-	13	TRBV2	TRBJ1-6	TGTGCCAGCAGTGGGCAGGTCGGTTCACCCCTCCACTTT	CASSGQVGSPLHF
-	TRBD1	14	TRBV7-2	TRBJ2-7	TGTGCCAGCAGCTTCGGGACAGGGTTGAACGAGCAGTACTTC	CASSFGTGLNEQYF
-	TRBD2	13	TRBV4-2	TRBJ2-5	TGTGCCAGCAGTGGGACTAGCGGAGAGACCCAGTACTTC	CASSGTSGETQYF
-	TRBD1	16	TRBV2	TRBJ1-6	TGTGCCAGCAGGGGACCATTACAGGGGACGAGTTCACCCCTCCACTTT	CASRGPLQGTSSPLHF
-	TRBD1	16	TRBV9	TRBJ2-1	TGTGCCAGCAGCGTATCGGGACAGGGGGGAAACAATGAGCAGTTCTTC	CASSVSGQGGNNEQFF
-	TRBD1	17	TRBV28	TRBJ1-6	TGTGCCAGCAGTCAGCCAAGACGACAGGGCTGGTATTCACCCCTCCACTTT	CASSQPRRQGWYSPLHF
once	TRBD1	14	TRBV5-1	TRBJ2-5	TGCGCCAGCAGCTACTACAGGGGCCAAGAGACCCAGTACTTC	CASSYYRGQETQYF
-	TRBD2	14	TRBV7-9	TRBJ2-7	TGTGCCAGCAGACCCTCCGGGACTAACTACGAGCAGTACTTC	CASRPSGTNYEQYF
-	TRBD1	15	TRBV18	TRBJ2-1	TGTGCCAGCTCCCCGTTGACAGGGGGTTACGATGAGCAGTTCTTC	CASSPLTGGYDEQFF
-	-	15	TRBV5-4	TRBJ1-1	TGTGCCAGCAGCTTGCAGGGCAGGGGAGGGACTGAAGCTTTCTTT	CASSLQGRGGTEAFF
few	-	12	TRBV19	TRBJ1-1	TGTGCCAGTAGTATTGACAGGACTGAAGCTTTCTTT	CASSIDRTEAFF
-	-	16	TRBV4-3	TRBJ2-3	TGCGCCAGCAGCCAAGGCCCCGGGGTGGGGAGTGGTACGCAGTATTTT	CASSQGPGVGSGTQYF
-	TRBD2	19	TRBV7-8	TRBJ2-3	TGTGCCAGCAGCGCCCTACTAGCGGGGGGGGATATTGCCACAGATACGCAGTATTTT	CASSALLAGGDIATDTQYF